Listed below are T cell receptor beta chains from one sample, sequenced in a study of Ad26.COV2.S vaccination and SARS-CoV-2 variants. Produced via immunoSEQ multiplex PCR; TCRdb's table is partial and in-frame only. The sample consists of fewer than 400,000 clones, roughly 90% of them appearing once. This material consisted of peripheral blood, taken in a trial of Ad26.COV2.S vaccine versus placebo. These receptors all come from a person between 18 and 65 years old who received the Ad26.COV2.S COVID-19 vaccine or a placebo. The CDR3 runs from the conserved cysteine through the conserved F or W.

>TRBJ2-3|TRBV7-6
CASSLGTAGFRPGTDTQYF
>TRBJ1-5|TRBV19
CASSRGNQPQHF
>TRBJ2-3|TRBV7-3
CASSRLAGTSTTDTQYF
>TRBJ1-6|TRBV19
CASTGGVAASPLHF
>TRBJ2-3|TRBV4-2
CASSLLDGRSWPSTDTQYF
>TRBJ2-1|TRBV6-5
CASSYSGAPYNEQFF
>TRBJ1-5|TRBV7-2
CASSYRTGVSQPQHF
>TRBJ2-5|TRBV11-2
CASSAQVLETQYF
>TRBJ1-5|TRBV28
CASTISGTGRYGQPQHF
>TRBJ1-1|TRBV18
CASSPSPSSEAFF
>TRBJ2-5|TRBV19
CASSIEEMETQYF
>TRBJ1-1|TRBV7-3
CASSRPGGPNTEAFF
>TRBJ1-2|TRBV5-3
CARSLVRVLGYYTF
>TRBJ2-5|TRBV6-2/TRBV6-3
CASSRREIQETQYF
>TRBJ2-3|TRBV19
CASSIRPRSPADTQYF
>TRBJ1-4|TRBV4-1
CASSQTNRSTNEKLFF
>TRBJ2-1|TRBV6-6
CASSATENNEQFF